This TCR beta chain was documented in a study of CD8 T cells in Susac syndrome. The TEMRA cells underwent FACS enrichment, while the CD8+ and CD4+ T cells underwent negative isolation. V lost 4 bases, J lost 5 bases, and 12 bases lay in between. The germline CDR1 and CDR2 sequences are SEHNR and FQNEAQ (reference sequence). The CDR3 is 13 amino acids. Random hexamers served to reverse transcribe about 0.5 to 1 ug RNA. A multiplex approach, immunoSEQ multiplex PCR, amplified TCR beta CDR3 across 54 Vbeta and 13 Jbeta. Via MiXCR, TCRdb re-called the immunoSEQ multiplex PCR reads, giving one row per CDR3 protein. The sample includes some 120,000 distinct CDR3 sequences, about 93% seen only once; the top ten take less than 0.15%.

The source material was CD4+ T cells from PBMCs. The chain joins TRBV7-9 to TRBJ2-7, with unresolved D. The sequence came from a human donor in good health. The CDR3, as DNA: TGTGCCAGCAGCTCTCCGAGGCGTGACGAGCAGTACTTC. Amino acid sequence: CASSSPRRDEQYF.